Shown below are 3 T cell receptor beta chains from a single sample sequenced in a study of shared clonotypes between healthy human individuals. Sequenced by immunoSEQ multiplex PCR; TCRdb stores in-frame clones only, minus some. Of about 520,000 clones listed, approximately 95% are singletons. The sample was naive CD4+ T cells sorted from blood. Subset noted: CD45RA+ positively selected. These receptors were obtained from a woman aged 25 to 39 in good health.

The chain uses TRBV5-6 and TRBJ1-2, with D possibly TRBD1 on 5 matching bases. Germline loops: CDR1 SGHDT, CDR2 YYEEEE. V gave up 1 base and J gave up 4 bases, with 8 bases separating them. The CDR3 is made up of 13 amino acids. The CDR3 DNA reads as TGTGCCAGCAGCTTGTCAGGGTTCTATGGCTACACCTTC. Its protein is CASSLSGFYGYTF.

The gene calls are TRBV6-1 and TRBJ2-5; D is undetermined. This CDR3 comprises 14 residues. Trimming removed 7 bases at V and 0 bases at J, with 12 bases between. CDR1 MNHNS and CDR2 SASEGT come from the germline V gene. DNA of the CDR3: TGTGCCAGCACGGAGCTTACGTACCAAGAGACCCAGTACTTC. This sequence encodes CASTELTYQETQYF.

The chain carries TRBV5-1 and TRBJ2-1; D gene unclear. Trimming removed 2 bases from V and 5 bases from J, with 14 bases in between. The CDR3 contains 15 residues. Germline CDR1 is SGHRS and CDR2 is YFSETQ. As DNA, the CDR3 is TGCGCCAGCAGCTTCACTACGGATGGCCACAATGAGCAGTTCTTC. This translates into CASSFTTDGHNEQFF.